Listed below are T cell receptor beta chains from one sample, sequenced in a study of control samples from healthy donors and cancer patients. Some clones are missing from TCRdb's copy, which holds only in-frame ones; the method was immunoSEQ multiplex PCR. The repertoire holds around 85,000 clones, with approximately 94% as singletons. The material sequenced was blood. These receptors all come from a woman younger than 30 in good health. Each CDR3 is given with its conserved first and last residue. A D gene is named only where the DNA matches it firmly. The listing skips clone size in some rows; elsewhere it reads once, few, many or a size class.

clone size	D gene	V gene	J gene	CDR3 DNA	CDR3 protein
.	.	TRBV15	TRBJ2-5	TGTGCCACCAGCCCGCCGGGACACGGGAGAGAGACCCAGTACTTC	CATSPPGHGRETQYF
.	TRBD2	TRBV7-2	TRBJ2-3	TGTGCCAGCAGCTTCCGAGCGGGACTAATCACAGATACGCAGTATTTT	CASSFRAGLITDTQYF
.	TRBD1	TRBV7-6	TRBJ1-1	TGTGCCAGCAGCTTAGCGCTGGGGACAGGGGGGACTGAAGCTTTCTTT	CASSLALGTGGTEAFF
.	.	TRBV28	TRBJ1-1	TGTGCCAGCAGTTTAGCCAGGGATTTTTCGAACACTGAAGCTTTCTTT	CASSLARDFSNTEAFF
.	TRBD1	TRBV5-1	TRBJ1-2	TGCGCCAGCAGCTTGCAGGGACAGACCTACACCTTC	CASSLQGQTYTF
.	.	TRBV5-1	TRBJ2-5	TGCGCCAGCAGCACCTGGGCAGGCCACCAAGAGACCCAGTACTTC	CASSTWAGHQETQYF
.	.	TRBV12-5	TRBJ1-1	TGTGCTAGTGGTTTGTCCCGGGACAAAGCTTTCTTT	CASGLSRDKAFF
.	.	TRBV11-2	TRBJ2-4	TGTGCCAGCAGCTTAGTCCCCCCTGATCAGTACTTC	CASSLVPPDQYF
.	.	TRBV28	TRBJ1-6	TGTGCCAGCAGCTCGACAGGTGTAACCCTCCACTTT	CASSSTGVTLHF
.	.	TRBV25-1	TRBJ2-2	TGTGCCAGCAGTGAATATCCAGGGTCCACCGGGGAGCTGTTTTTT	CASSEYPGSTGELFF
.	TRBD1	TRBV9	TRBJ1-1	TGTGCCAGCAGCGTAGATGGGACAGGGGGGACTGAAGCTTTCTTT	CASSVDGTGGTEAFF
.	.	TRBV6-5	TRBJ1-5	TGTGCCAGCAATGGGGGGGAACGGGGTCAGCCCCAGCATTTT	CASNGGERGQPQHF
once	TRBD2	TRBV6-6	TRBJ2-3	TGTGCCAGCCAACCCCCGGGGAGGGCAGTCACAGATACGCAGTATTTT	CASQPPGRAVTDTQYF
.	TRBD2	TRBV5-8	TRBJ2-1	TGTGCCAGCCCGACCGGACTAGCTTCCCTGGGAGGCAATGAGCAGTTCTTC	CASPTGLASLGGNEQFF
.	.	TRBV7-7	TRBJ1-1	TGTGCTAGCAGCTTAGGGATGAACACTGAAGCTTTCTTT	CASSLGMNTEAFF
.	.	TRBV7-9	TRBJ1-2	TGTGCCAGCAGCCCCACTACAATAGATGGCTACACCTTC	CASSPTTIDGYTF
.	.	TRBV28	TRBJ2-4	TGTGCCAGCAGTTTGCCCAAAAACATTCAGTACTTC	CASSLPKNIQYF
.	TRBD2	TRBV19	TRBJ2-1	TGTGCCAGTAGTCCAAAGCGGGGTCCGTACAATGAGCAGTTCTTC	CASSPKRGPYNEQFF
once	.	TRBV15	TRBJ2-7	TGTGCCACCAGCAGACGGGACTTTTCCTACGAGCAGTACTTC	CATSRRDFSYEQYF
.	TRBD1	TRBV18	TRBJ1-2	TGTGCCAGCTCACCACGGGACAGGGGGTACACCTTC	CASSPRDRGYTF
.	.	TRBV6-6	TRBJ1-1	TGTGCCAGCAGTTACGTAGGGGCGCGGAGGACTGAAGCTTTCTTT	CASSYVGARRTEAFF
.	TRBD1	TRBV28	TRBJ2-6	TGTGCCAGCAGTCCTCGACAGGGGGCGCGCGGGGCCAACGTCCTGACTTTC	CASSPRQGARGANVLTF
.	TRBD2	TRBV4-3	TRBJ2-3	TGCGCCAGCAGCCATCAAGTTACTAGCGGGATGGGAGGAGATACGCAGTATTTT	CASSHQVTSGMGGDTQYF
.	TRBD1	TRBV7-3	TRBJ2-2	TGTGCCAGCACCCAGCCGGGACAGGGGGCTACCGGGGAGCTGTTTTTT	CASTQPGQGATGELFF
once	TRBD2	TRBV6-5	TRBJ2-1	TGTGCCACCGGGGGGGCGAGCTCCTACAATGAGCAGTTCTTC	CATGGASSYNEQFF
.	.	TRBV7-8	TRBJ2-7	TGTGCCAGCAGCCCAGTGACAGTCTCCTACGAGCAGTACTTC	CASSPVTVSYEQYF
once	.	TRBV27	TRBJ2-3	TGTGCCACCCAGGTCACAGATACGCAGTATTTT	CATQVTDTQYF
.	TRBD2	TRBV28	TRBJ2-2	TGTGCCACCATCGGCGGGAGTAGGACCGGGGAGCTGTTTTTT	CATIGGSRTGELFF
.	.	TRBV7-9	TRBJ1-6	TGTGCCAGCAGCCCCCGACAGCCTTCACCCCTCCACTTT	CASSPRQPSPLHF
.	TRBD2	TRBV14	TRBJ2-3	TGTGCCAGCAGCCAAGGTACTAGCGGGAGAGGCGCAGATACGCAGTATTTT	CASSQGTSGRGADTQYF
.	TRBD1	TRBV19	TRBJ1-2	TGTGCCAGTAGTATAGGAGGGACAGGGCTGGACCGCTACACCTTC	CASSIGGTGLDRYTF
.	TRBD2	TRBV5-1	TRBJ2-3	TGCGCCAGCAGCCTGGGACTCGTAGCGGGGACCACAGATACGCAGTATTTT	CASSLGLVAGTTDTQYF
.	.	TRBV5-5	TRBJ2-5	TGTGCCAGCAGCCTGACTAGTGATGAGACCCAGTACTTC	CASSLTSDETQYF
.	.	TRBV4-2	TRBJ1-4	TGTGCCAGCAGCCAAAGTAGACGTGTTGCAACTAATGAAAAACTGTTTTTT	CASSQSRRVATNEKLFF
.	TRBD1	TRBV9	TRBJ1-2	TGTGCCAGCAGCATGGGACAGGGAAATTTGGGGTCCTATGGCTACACCTTC	CASSMGQGNLGSYGYTF
.	.	TRBV20-1	TRBJ1-2	TGCAGTGCTAGTGCCCCCCAGGGCGCCTATGGCTACACCTTC	CSASAPQGAYGYTF